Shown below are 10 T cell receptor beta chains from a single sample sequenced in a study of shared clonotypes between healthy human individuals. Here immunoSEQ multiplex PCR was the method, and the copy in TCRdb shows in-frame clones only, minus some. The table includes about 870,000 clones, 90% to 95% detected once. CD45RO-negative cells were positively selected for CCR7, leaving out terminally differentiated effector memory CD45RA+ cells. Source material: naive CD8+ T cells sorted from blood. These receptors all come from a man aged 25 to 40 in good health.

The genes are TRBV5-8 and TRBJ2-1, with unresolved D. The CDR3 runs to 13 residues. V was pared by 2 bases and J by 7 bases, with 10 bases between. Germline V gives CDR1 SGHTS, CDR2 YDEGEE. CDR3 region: CASSFVWVNEQFF. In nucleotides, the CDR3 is TGTGCCAGCAGCTTTGTGTGGGTAAATGAGCAGTTCTTC.

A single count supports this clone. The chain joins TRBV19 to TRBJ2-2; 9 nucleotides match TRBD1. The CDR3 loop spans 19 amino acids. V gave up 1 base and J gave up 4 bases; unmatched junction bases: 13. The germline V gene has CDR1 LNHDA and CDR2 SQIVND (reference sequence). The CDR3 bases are TGTGCCAGTAGTATAGCTGGGACAGGGCGACTTATCGGCACCGGGGAGCTGTTTTTT. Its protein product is CASSIAGTGRLIGTGELFF.

CDR3 protein: CSVFAEGASGANVLTF. CDR3 nucleotide sequence: TGCAGCGTTTTCGCCGAGGGGGCGTCTGGGGCCAACGTCCTGACTTTC. The genes are TRBV29-1 and TRBJ2-6; 7 nucleotides agree with TRBD1. The CDR3 has 16 amino acids. The V and J ends lost 5 bases and 1 base, in that order; junction bases with no gene match: 8. Germline loops: CDR1 SQVTM, CDR2 ANQGSEA. The whole variable domain, remainder taken from reference TRBV29-1 and TRBJ2-6, is SAVISQKPSRDICQRGTSLTIQCQVDSQVTMMFWYRQQPGQSLTLIATANQGSEATYESGFVIDKFPISRPNLTFSTLTVSNMSPEDSSIYLCSVFAEGASGANVLTFGAGSRLTVL.

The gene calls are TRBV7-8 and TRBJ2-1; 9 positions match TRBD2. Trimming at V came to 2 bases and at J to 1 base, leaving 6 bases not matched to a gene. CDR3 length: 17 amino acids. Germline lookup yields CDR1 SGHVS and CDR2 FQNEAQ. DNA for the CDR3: TGTGCCAGCAGCTTATTAAAGCGGGAGGTGTCCTACAATGAGCAGTTCTTC. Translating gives CASSLLKREVSYNEQFF.

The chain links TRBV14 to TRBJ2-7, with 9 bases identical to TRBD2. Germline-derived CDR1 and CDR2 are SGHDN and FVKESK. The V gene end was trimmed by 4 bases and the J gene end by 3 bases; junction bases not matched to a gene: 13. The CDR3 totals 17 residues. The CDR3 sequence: CASSPRRPGLALYEQYF. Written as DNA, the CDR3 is TGTGCCAGCAGCCCGAGACGCCCGGGACTAGCTCTCTACGAGCAGTACTTC.

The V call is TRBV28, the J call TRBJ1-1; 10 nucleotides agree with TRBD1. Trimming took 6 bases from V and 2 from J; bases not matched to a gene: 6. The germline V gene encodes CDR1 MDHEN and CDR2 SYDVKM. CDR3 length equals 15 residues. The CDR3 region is CASRDRGIINTEAFF. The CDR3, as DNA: TGTGCCAGCAGGGACAGGGGGATAATCAACACTGAAGCTTTCTTT.

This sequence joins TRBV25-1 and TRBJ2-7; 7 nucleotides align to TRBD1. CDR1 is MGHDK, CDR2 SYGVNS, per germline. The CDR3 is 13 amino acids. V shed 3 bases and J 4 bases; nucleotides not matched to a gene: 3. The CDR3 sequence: CASSDRTGYEQYF. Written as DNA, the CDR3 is TGTGCCAGCAGTGACAGGACAGGTTACGAGCAGTACTTC.

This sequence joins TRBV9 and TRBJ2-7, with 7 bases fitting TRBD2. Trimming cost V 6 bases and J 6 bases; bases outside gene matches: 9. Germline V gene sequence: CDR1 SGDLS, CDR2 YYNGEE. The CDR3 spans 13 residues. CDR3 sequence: CASNDNWGGEQYF. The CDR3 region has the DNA TGTGCCAGCAACGATAACTGGGGGGGCGAGCAGTACTTC.

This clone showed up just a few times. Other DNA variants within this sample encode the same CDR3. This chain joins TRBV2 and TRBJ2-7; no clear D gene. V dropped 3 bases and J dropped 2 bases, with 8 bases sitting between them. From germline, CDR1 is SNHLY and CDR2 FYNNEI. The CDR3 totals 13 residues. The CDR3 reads CASSEGTAYEQYF. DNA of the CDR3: TGTGCCAGCAGTGAGGGAACAGCCTACGAGCAGTACTTC. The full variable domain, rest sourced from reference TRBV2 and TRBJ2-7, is EPEVTQTPSHQVTQMGQEVILRCVPISNHLYFYWYRQILGQKVEFLVSFYNNEISEKSEIFDDQFSVERPDGSNFTLKIRSTKLEDSAMYFCASSEGTAYEQYFGPGTRLTVT.

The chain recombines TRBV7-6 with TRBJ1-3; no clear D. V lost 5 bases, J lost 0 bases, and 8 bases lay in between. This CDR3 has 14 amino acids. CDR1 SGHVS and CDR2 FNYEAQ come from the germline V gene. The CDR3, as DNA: TGTGCCAGCAGCCCCAGTAGCTCTGGAAACACCATATATTTT. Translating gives CASSPSSSGNTIYF.